This T cell receptor (beta chain) was captured by sequencing in a study of T-cell reconstitution after alpha-beta-depleted transplantation in children. This clonotype came up many times. V shed 0 bases and J shed 3 bases, with 16 bases lying between them. The CDR3 covers 16 residues. The germline CDR1 and CDR2 sequences are DFQATT and SNEGSKA (reference sequence). Researchers prepared the TCRbeta library using unique molecular identifiers, the study reports. TCRdb re-called the PCR reads with MiXCR, one entry per CDR3 protein. The sample has 200,000 to 250,000 distinct CDR3 sequences; roughly a tenth are singletons.

V usage is TRBV20-1 and J usage is TRBJ2-3; D tentatively fits TRBD1 or TRBD2 (5 bases each). This TCR was sampled from a human donor who donated a stem cell graft to a child with acute lymphoblastic leukemia. The material was PBMCs from the stem cell graft donor, obtained from the stem cell graft. The CDR3 DNA follows: TGCAGTGCTAGAGATTGGTCAGGGAGTTATACAGATACGCAGTATTTT. Translated, it gives CSARDWSGSYTDTQYF.